These T cell receptor beta chains were read from a single sample in a study of identical twins. MiXCR, applied by TCRdb to the 5' RACE reads, yields one record per CDR3 protein. The sample carries 600,000 to 850,000 distinct CDR3 sequences, about 20% recorded once. Another study also made use of these data, one on T cells expressing NK-cell markers.

Input material: PBMCs. These receptors all stem from a woman younger than 35 in good health. Each CDR3 is given with its conserved first and last residue. A D gene is named only where the DNA matches it firmly. Expanded clones are given a class, and other clones once, few, many or no size at all.

>TRBD2|19|TRBJ2-7|TRBV11-2|NA
CASSNPFVLAGGISYEQYF
TGTGCCAGCAGCAACCCGTTCGTACTAGCGGGGGGGATCTCCTACGAGCAGTACTTC
>NA|16|TRBJ2-7|TRBV15|few
CATSRGLRTDSYEQYF
TGTGCCACCAGCAGAGGGCTAAGGACCGACTCCTACGAGCAGTACTTC
>TRBD1|13|TRBJ1-1|TRBV3-1|NA
CASSQGSPGGDFF
TGTGCCAGCAGCCAAGGATCTCCAGGGGGAGATTTCTTT
>NA|13|TRBJ2-7|TRBV27|few
CASSFSGSREQYF
TGTGCCAGCAGTTTTTCGGGGTCTCGCGAGCAGTACTTC
>NA|12|TRBJ2-7|TRBV28|few
CATSSPPYEQYF
TGTGCCACGAGTTCCCCCCCCTACGAGCAGTACTTC
>TRBD2|16|TRBJ2-7|TRBV15|few
CATSRRVAGGANEQYF
TGTGCCACCAGCCGGCGGGTAGCGGGAGGGGCCAACGAGCAGTACTTC
>NA|16|TRBJ2-7|TRBV7-2|NA
CASSSFGAAGAYEQYF
TGTGCCAGCAGCTCCTTCGGAGCGGCGGGTGCCTACGAGCAGTACTTC
>NA|16|TRBJ2-3|TRBV27|NA
CASSPYREQATDTQYF
TGTGCCAGCAGTCCCTACAGGGAACAAGCGACAGATACGCAGTATTTT
>NA|16|TRBJ2-2|TRBV27|NA
CASRRILRENTGELFF
TGTGCCAGCAGGCGAATACTCAGGGAAAACACCGGGGAGCTGTTTTTT
>NA|14|TRBJ2-1|TRBV12-3/TRBV12-4|NA
CASRKTSSGNEQFF
TGTGCCAGCCGGAAAACTAGCTCTGGGAATGAGCAGTTCTTC
>NA|14|TRBJ2-7|TRBV20-1|few
CSAAPPRQGGEQYF
TGCAGTGCTGCTCCACCTCGACAGGGAGGCGAGCAGTACTTC
>NA|14|TRBJ1-2|TRBV12-3/TRBV12-4|NA
CASSPGEEYYGYTF
TGTGCCAGCAGTCCCGGTGAGGAGTACTATGGCTACACCTTC
>NA|16|TRBJ2-1|TRBV12-3/TRBV12-4|few
CASSFALAGSYNEQFF
TGTGCCAGCAGTTTCGCTCTGGCGGGCTCCTACAATGAGCAGTTCTTC
>NA|13|TRBJ2-1|TRBV20-1|few
CSPVTGGMNEQFF
TGCAGCCCGGTTACGGGCGGGATGAATGAGCAGTTCTTC
>NA|15|TRBJ2-1|TRBV7-2|few
CASFSGARSYNEQFF
TGTGCCAGTTTCTCAGGCGCCCGATCCTACAATGAGCAGTTCTTC
>NA|12|TRBJ2-1|TRBV15|few
CATSYTSNEQFF
TGTGCCACCAGTTATACTAGCAATGAGCAGTTCTTC
>NA|16|TRBJ2-2|TRBV5-6|NA
CASSWVRRRNTGELFF
TGTGCCAGCAGCTGGGTCCGGAGGCGGAACACCGGGGAGCTGTTTTTT
>NA|12|TRBJ2-1|TRBV10-3|few
CAIKGDLPLQFF
TGTGCCATCAAAGGGGACCTTCCACTCCAGTTCTTC
>NA|16|TRBJ2-1|TRBV9|NA
CASSVGQRSSYNEQFF
TGTGCCAGCAGCGTAGGGCAGCGTAGCTCCTACAATGAGCAGTTCTTC
>NA|15|TRBJ2-6|TRBV5-1|NA
CASSPMWSGANVLTF
TGCGCCAGCAGCCCAATGTGGTCTGGGGCCAACGTCCTGACTTTC
>NA|14|TRBJ2-7|TRBV12-3/TRBV12-4|NA
CASSSLGPYYEQYF
TGTGCCAGCAGTTCGTTGGGTCCTTATTATGAGCAGTACTTC
>TRBD2|17|TRBJ2-1|TRBV20-1|NA
CSASILAGLSSYNEQFF
TGCAGTGCTAGTATCCTAGCGGGGCTGAGCTCCTACAATGAGCAGTTCTTC
>NA|16|TRBJ1-1|TRBV27|NA
CASSYLAGAGNTEAFF
TGTGCCAGCAGTTATCTGGCAGGGGCGGGGAACACTGAAGCTTTCTTT
>NA|13|TRBJ2-1|TRBV6-1|many
CASSGGDYNEQFF
TGTGCCAGCAGTGGCGGGGACTACAATGAGCAGTTCTTC
>TRBD1|16|TRBJ2-7|TRBV4-2|NA
CASSQEGQGRVYEQYF
TGTGCCAGCAGCCAAGAAGGACAGGGACGAGTTTACGAGCAGTACTTC
>NA|12|TRBJ2-7|TRBV29-1|few
CSVIKSSYEQYF
TGCAGCGTGATAAAGAGCTCCTACGAGCAGTACTTC
>TRBD2|19|TRBJ2-7|TRBV12-3/TRBV12-4|many
CASSLARRGLAGGLYEQYF
TGTGCCAGCAGTTTAGCGCGCAGGGGGTTAGCGGGGGGACTCTACGAGCAGTACTTC
>NA|15|TRBJ2-1|TRBV5-1|NA
CASSLSDLQSNEQFF
TGCGCCAGCAGCTTGAGTGACCTTCAGAGCAATGAGCAGTTCTTC
>TRBD1|13|TRBJ1-2|TRBV12-3/TRBV12-4|many
CASTRDREDGYTF
TGTGCCAGCACCCGGGACAGGGAAGATGGCTACACCTTC
>NA|13|TRBJ2-7|TRBV7-8|few
CASSFLLTGEQYF
TGTGCCAGCAGCTTTCTACTGACGGGCGAGCAGTACTTC
>TRBD1|15|TRBJ2-7|TRBV5-1|few
CASSSPTGDINEQYF
TGCGCCAGCAGCTCCCCGACAGGGGATATTAACGAGCAGTACTTC
>NA|15|TRBJ2-7|TRBV5-5|NA
CASSASLGASYEQYF
TGTGCCAGCAGCGCCTCCTTGGGGGCCTCCTACGAGCAGTACTTC
>NA|16|TRBJ2-2|TRBV20-1|few
CSAYHQGAERTGELFF
TGCAGTGCTTATCACCAAGGGGCAGAGAGGACCGGGGAGCTGTTTTTT
>NA|14|TRBJ1-5|TRBV12-3/TRBV12-4|few
CASQTRGENQPQHF
TGTGCCAGCCAGACCCGGGGGGAGAATCAGCCCCAGCATTTT
>NA|14|TRBJ2-7|TRBV6-5|NA
CASSYAGRTYEQYF
TGTGCCAGCAGTTACGCCGGCAGGACCTACGAGCAGTACTTC
>NA|14|TRBJ1-1|TRBV6-5|many
CASSYFPGTYEAFF
TGTGCCAGCAGTTACTTCCCAGGGACATATGAAGCTTTCTTT
>TRBD2|16|TRBJ2-7|TRBV20-1|few
CSAPAGLAGRSYEQYF
TGCAGTGCTCCGGCGGGACTAGCGGGGCGCTCCTACGAGCAGTACTTC